This passage covers 21 T cell receptor beta chains from one sample sequenced in a study of technical replicates of blood from a handful of donors. Sequencing used immunoSEQ multiplex PCR; TCRdb keeps in-frame clones, though not all of them. The sample includes more than 60,000 clones, around 94% seen only once; the top ten take 0.41%. The sequenced sample was T cells isolated from PBMCs. The receptors were gathered from a human donor in good health.

The gene calls are TRBV6-6 and TRBJ2-1; 7 positions match TRBD2. The CDR3 has 12 residues. Germline-derived CDR1 and CDR2 are MNHNY and SVGAGI (reference sequence). V shed 10 bases and J 5 bases; nucleotides not matched to a gene: 5. The CDR3 here is CATRAGDNEQFF. The CDR3 nucleotides are TGTGCCACCCGGGCGGGAGACAATGAGCAGTTCTTC.

J is TRBJ1-1 and V is TRBV28, with 9 bases aligning to TRBD1. The V segment lost 10 bases and the J segment 5 bases; nucleotides outside the gene matches: 17. Germline assignment: CDR1 MDHEN and CDR2 SYDVKM. This CDR3 region has 16 residues. CDR3 in amino acids: CATFGFLQGARTEAFF. DNA of the CDR3: TGTGCCACCTTTGGGTTTCTACAGGGGGCGCGAACTGAAGCTTTCTTT.

V and J are TRBV14 and TRBJ1-5; D is ambiguous. CDR3 length equals 15 residues. CDR1 is SGHDN and CDR2 is FVKESK in the germline V gene. Trimming stripped 2 bases from V and 4 bases from J, with 12 bases between. The CDR3 region is CASSQFLTGNQPQHF. The CDR3 DNA reads as TGTGCCAGCAGCCAATTCCTAACCGGGAATCAGCCCCAGCATTTT. The whole variable domain, remainder taken from reference TRBV14 and TRBJ1-5, is EAGVTQFPSHSVIEKGQTVTLRCDPISGHDNLYWYRRVMGKEIKFLLHFVKESKQDESGMPNNRFLAERTGGTYSTLKVQPAELEDSGVYFCASSQFLTGNQPQHFGDGTRLSIL.

V usage is TRBV2 and J usage is TRBJ2-5, with 12 bases identical to TRBD2. The CDR3 contains 16 residues. The germline V gene encodes CDR1 SNHLY and CDR2 FYNNEI. V lost 0 bases and J lost 3; bases outside the gene matches: 2. The CDR3 sequence: CASSEARTSGKETQYF. CDR3 coding DNA: TGTGCCAGCAGTGAAGCGAGGACTAGCGGGAAAGAGACCCAGTACTTC.

J is TRBJ2-2 and V is TRBV6-6, with 9 positions matching TRBD1. CDR1 and CDR2 (germline): MNHNY, SVGAGI (reference sequence). The CDR3 loop spans 16 amino acids. Trimming took 6 bases from V and 1 from J; bases not matched to a gene: 6. CDR3 in amino acids: CASSHPGQGNTGELFF. The CDR3 region has the DNA TGTGCCAGCAGCCACCCGGGACAGGGGAACACCGGGGAGCTGTTTTTT.

The chain is built from TRBV6-6 and TRBJ1-4; perhaps TRBD1 as D (5 bases). The V end was cut by 8 bases, the J end by 8 bases, with 15 bases between. From germline, CDR1 is MNHNY and CDR2 SVGAGI (reference sequence). The CDR3 has 13 amino acids. CDR3 DNA: TGTGCCAGCGGTCTAACAGGCAAGGAAAAACTGTTTTTT. Its translation: CASGLTGKEKLFF.

This clone appeared once. The chain joins TRBV2 to TRBJ2-5, with D tentatively TRBD2 (6 bases). Germline-derived CDR1 and CDR2 are SNHLY and FYNNEI. This CDR3 contains 11 residues. Trimming removed 1 base at V and 13 bases at J, with 10 bases between. CDR3 in DNA: TGTGCCAGCAGTGAAGGGAGGGCTCTGTACTTC. It codes for CASSEGRALYF.

In DNA, the CDR3 is TGCGCCAGCAGCCACCCCGAGGGGCAGGGGGGAGAAAAACTGTTTTTT. This translates into CASSHPEGQGGEKLFF. The chain links TRBV4-3 to TRBJ1-4; 7 bases are a match to TRBD1. Germline trimming cut 3 bases from V and 8 bases from J; bases unmatched to any gene: 12. This CDR3 is 16 amino acids long. Germline loops: CDR1 LGHNA, CDR2 YSLEER.

The chain joins TRBV19 to TRBJ1-1; TRBD1 aligns across 8 bases. Per germline, CDR1 LNHDA and CDR2 SQIVND (reference sequence). V lost 3 bases, J lost 4 bases, and 1 base stayed unmatched. The CDR3 is 13 amino acids. CDR3 region: CASSIDRGTEAFF. The DNA for the CDR3 is TGTGCCAGTAGTATCGACAGGGGCACTGAAGCTTTCTTT. Combining the CDR3 with reference TRBV19 and TRBJ1-1 gives the whole variable domain DGGITQSPKYLFRKEGQNVTLSCEQNLNHDAMYWYRQDPGQGLRLIYYSQIVNDFQKGDIAEGYSVSREKKESFPLTVTSAQKNPTAFYLCASSIDRGTEAFFGQGTRLTVV.

The chain is built from TRBV19 and TRBJ2-7; the match to TRBD1 covers 8 bases. The CDR3 loop spans 12 amino acids. J lost 5 bases, V lost 9 bases, and 6 bases had no gene match. Germline CDR1 is LNHDA and CDR2 is SQIVND (reference sequence). DNA for the CDR3: TGTGCCAGCCGGGACAGGTTGGACGAGCAGTACTTC. Translated, it gives CASRDRLDEQYF. Full variable domain (remainder filled in from reference TRBV19 and TRBJ2-7): DGGITQSPKYLFRKEGQNVTLSCEQNLNHDAMYWYRQDPGQGLRLIYYSQIVNDFQKGDIAEGYSVSREKKESFPLTVTSAQKNPTAFYLCASRDRLDEQYFGPGTRLTVT.

This clone was recorded only once. This CDR3 is also generated by other DNA sequences in the sample. The chain joins TRBV7-2 to TRBJ2-7; D not certain. The ends were cut back, 5 bases at V and 3 bases at J, with 5 bases in the middle. The CDR3 extends over 11 amino acids. CDR1 SGHTA and CDR2 FQGNSA come from the germline V gene. The CDR3 region has the DNA TGTGCCAGCAGCCCCGGCTACGAGCAGTACTTC. Its protein is CASSPGYEQYF.

On this clone itself: The junction differs from germline at one of its ends, possibly a read error. The chain carries TRBV7-7 and TRBJ2-1, with 12 bases aligning to TRBD2. The CDR3 is made up of 15 amino acids. CDR1 SSHAT and CDR2 FNYEAQ come from the germline V gene (reference sequence). The CDR3 nucleotides are TGTGCTAGCAGCCTAGCGGGAGGGTCTTTAAATGAGCAGTTCTTC. It translates to CASSLAGGSLNEQFF.

The chain links TRBV4-2 to TRBJ2-2, with a weak D call TRBD1 (5 bases). Germline values: CDR1 LGHNA, CDR2 YNFKEQ. CDR3 length equals 15 residues. V was pared by 6 bases and J by 1 base, with 12 bases between. Written as DNA, the CDR3 is TGTGCCAGCAGGGAGTATCAGGGGAACACCGGGGAGCTGTTTTTT. As protein: CASREYQGNTGELFF.

V usage is TRBV7-9 and J usage is TRBJ2-4; TRBD1 matches at 11 bases. This CDR3 has 15 residues. Germline CDR1 and CDR2: SEHNR and FQNEAQ (reference sequence). V shed 5 bases, J shed 5 bases, and the junction held 5 bases outside the gene matches. CDR3 nucleotides: TGTGCCAGCAGCCCCGAGGGACAGGGGGAAAACATTCAGTACTTC. It is translated as CASSPEGQGENIQYF.

The chain joins TRBV30 to TRBJ2-2; 8 bases are a match to TRBD1. The junction had 9 bases not matched to a gene; V was cut back by 3 bases and J by 6 bases. This CDR3 spans 15 amino acids. Germline values: CDR1 GTSNPN, CDR2 SVGIG (reference sequence). CDR3 nucleotide sequence: TGTGCCTGGAGACAGACAGGGGATAAGGCCGGGGAGCTGTTTTTT. Protein: CAWRQTGDKAGELFF.

The chain links TRBV9 to TRBJ1-3, with 7 bases aligning to TRBD1. CDR3 size: 17 residues. Looked up from germline, CDR1 is SGDLS and CDR2 is YYNGEE. Unmatched junction bases numbered 9, after V lost 1 base and J lost 2 bases. CDR3 sequence reads: CASSVTAGGIAGNTIYF. In DNA form, the CDR3 reads TGTGCCAGCAGCGTAACTGCAGGGGGAATTGCTGGAAACACCATATATTTT.

The chain uses TRBV5-3 and TRBJ2-5; 7 bases line up with TRBD1. TRBV5-3 is annotated as an ORF whose role is uncertain. V was pared by 6 bases and J by 8 bases, with 13 bases of the junction left unmatched. The CDR3 totals 14 residues. CDR3 loop: CARILDRSVRTQYF. CDR3 nucleotides: TGTGCCAGAATACTGGACAGGTCCGTAAGAACCCAGTACTTC.

V is TRBV6-1 and J is TRBJ2-4; 8 positions agree with TRBD2. The length of the CDR3 is 13 residues. J was trimmed by 5 bases and V by 4 bases; bases with no gene match: 1. Germline CDR1 is MNHNS and CDR2 is SASEGT. In DNA form, the CDR3 reads TGTGCCAGCAGTGCCGGGGGGGAAAACATTCAGTACTTC. This codes for CASSAGGENIQYF.

This rearrangement joins TRBV18 to TRBJ1-1, with no clear D. The CDR3 is 13 amino acids. Germline CDR1 KGHSH, CDR2 LQKENI. The V end was cut by 6 bases, the J end by 5 bases, with 13 bases between. Written as DNA, the CDR3 is TGTGCCAGCTCGCGGGGTATGGGTACTGAAGCTTTCTTT. It codes for CASSRGMGTEAFF.

This rearrangement joins TRBV10-3 to TRBJ2-7; 13 bases agree with TRBD2. This CDR3 contains 15 residues. In germline, CDR1 is ENHRY, CDR2 SYGVKD. Trimming at V came to 5 bases and at J to 7 bases, leaving 8 bases not matched to a gene. In DNA, the CDR3 is TGTGCCATCAGTAGTGGACTAGCGGGAGTTGAAGAGCAGTACTTC. Its translation is CAISSGLAGVEEQYF.

V gene TRBV28 combines with J gene TRBJ1-2; D might be TRBD1 (5 bases). V lost 2 bases and J lost 0, with 10 bases in between. Germline values: CDR1 MDHEN, CDR2 SYDVKM. The CDR3 consists of 15 residues. The CDR3 sequence is CASSLTGTTNYGYTF. Here the CDR3 DNA reads TGTGCCAGCAGTTTAACAGGAACCACTAACTATGGCTACACCTTC.